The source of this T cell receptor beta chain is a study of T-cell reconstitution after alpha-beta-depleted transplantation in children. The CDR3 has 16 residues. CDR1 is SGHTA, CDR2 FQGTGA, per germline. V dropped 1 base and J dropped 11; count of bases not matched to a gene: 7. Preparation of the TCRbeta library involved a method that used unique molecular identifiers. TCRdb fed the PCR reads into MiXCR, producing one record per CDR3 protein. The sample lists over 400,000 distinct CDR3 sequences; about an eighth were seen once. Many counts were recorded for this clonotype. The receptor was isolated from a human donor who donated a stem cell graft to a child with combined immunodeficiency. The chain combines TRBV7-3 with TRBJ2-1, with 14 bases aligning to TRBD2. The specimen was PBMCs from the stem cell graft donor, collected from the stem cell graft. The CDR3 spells CASSLSRLAGGSQQFF. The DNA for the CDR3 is TGTGCCAGCAGCTTAAGTCGACTAGCGGGAGGGTCCCAGCAGTTCTTC.